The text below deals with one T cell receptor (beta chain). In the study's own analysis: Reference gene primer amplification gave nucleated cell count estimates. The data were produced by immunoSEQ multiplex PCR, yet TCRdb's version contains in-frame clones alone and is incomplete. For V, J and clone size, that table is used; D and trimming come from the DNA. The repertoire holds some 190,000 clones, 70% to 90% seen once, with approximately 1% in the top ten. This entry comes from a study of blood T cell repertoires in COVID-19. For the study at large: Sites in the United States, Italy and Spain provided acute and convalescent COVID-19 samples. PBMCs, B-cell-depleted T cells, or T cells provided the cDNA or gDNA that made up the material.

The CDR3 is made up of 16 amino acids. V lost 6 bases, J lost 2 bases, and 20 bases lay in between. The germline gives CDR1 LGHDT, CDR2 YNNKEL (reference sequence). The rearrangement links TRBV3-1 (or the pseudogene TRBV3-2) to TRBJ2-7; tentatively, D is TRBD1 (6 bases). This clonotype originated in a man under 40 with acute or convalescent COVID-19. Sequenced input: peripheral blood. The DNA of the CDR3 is TGTGCCAGCAGTCAATCTACAGGGCATGGAACCTACGAGCAGTACTTC. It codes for CASSQSTGHGTYEQYF.